This TCR beta chain was captured in a study of beta chain features in type 1 diabetes. Background on the study: Age, gender, cell numbers and subset yield matched between patients and controls.

The germline gives CDR1 SGHTA, CDR2 FQGNSA. V lost 6 bases and J 7 bases, leaving 16 bases between the germline ends. The CDR3 runs 15 residues. This clone was found a few times. All of the isolated RNA was reverse transcribed, so expressed TCRB transcripts were sequenced. Profiled with immunoSEQ multiplex PCR; TCRdb holds only in-frame clones, not every one. Here the sample spans 430,000 or so clones, roughly 11% being singletons. The source of this sequence is a woman younger than 30 in good health. The sample comprised naive CD4+ T cells from blood. The gene calls are TRBV7-2 and TRBJ1-6; TRBD1 is a possible D gene (6 bases). CDR3 DNA: TGTGCCAGCAGAAGCGACAGGACACGAAATTCACCCCTCCACTTT. This gives the protein CASRSDRTRNSPLHF.